This T cell receptor beta chain was identified during a study of blood T cell repertoires in COVID-19. Study background: Samples representing acute and convalescent COVID-19 were sourced from the United States, Italy and Spain. T cells, B-cell-depleted T cells, or PBMCs supplied cDNA or gDNA.

CDR1 and CDR2 (germline): MNHEY, SVGAGI. Trimming removed 0 bases at V and 8 bases at J, with 13 bases between. This CDR3 is built from 14 residues. In the original processing: Amplification of reference gene primers was used by the study to estimate nucleated cell counts. Some clones are missing from TCRdb's copy, which holds only in-frame ones; the method was immunoSEQ multiplex PCR. Clone size and the V and J calls come from that table; the DNA yielded D and trimming. Found here are over 95,000 clones, 81% of them singletons; the top ten hold about 9.4%. The specimen was peripheral blood. The TCR comes from a human donor in a cohort sampled during active COVID-19. The rearrangement links TRBV6-5 to TRBJ1-2; a weak D match, TRBD1 (5 bases). The CDR3 is CASSYSRGKYGYTF. Here the CDR3 DNA reads TGTGCCAGCAGTTACTCTCGGGGGAAGTACGGCTACACCTTC.